Listed below are T cell receptor beta chains from one sample, sequenced in a study of T cell changes during pregnancy in multiple sclerosis. Assay used: immunoSEQ multiplex PCR; TCRdb lists only in-frame clones, some missing. The table shows some 40,000 clones, with roughly 92% occurring only once. Sequencing was done on a sample of peripheral blood. The receptors come from a female donor with multiple sclerosis, enrolled in a pregnancy study. The CDR3 runs from the conserved cysteine through the conserved F or W. The order of the fields is CDR3 DNA, CDR3 protein, clone size, V gene, D gene, J gene, CDR3 length. A D gene is named only where the DNA matches it firmly. The listing skips clone size in some rows; elsewhere it reads once, few, many or a size class.

cdr3_nt: TGCGCCAGCAGCTTGGGCCAAGGGTATGTTGGCTACGAGCAGTACTTC
cdr3_aa: CASSLGQGYVGYEQYF
clone_size: -
v_call: TRBV5-1
d_call: -
j_call: TRBJ2-7
cdr3_length: 16

cdr3_nt: TGTGCCAGTAGTATAGGACTAGCGGGGCCAGATACGCAGTATTTT
cdr3_aa: CASSIGLAGPDTQYF
clone_size: -
v_call: TRBV19
d_call: TRBD2
j_call: TRBJ2-3
cdr3_length: 15

cdr3_nt: TGTGCCAGCAGCCCTCTTAAGGGGGTCGCCGGGGAGCTGTTTTTT
cdr3_aa: CASSPLKGVAGELFF
clone_size: -
v_call: TRBV28
d_call: -
j_call: TRBJ2-2
cdr3_length: 15

cdr3_nt: TGTGCCAGCAGCCAGTTGGGGTCTGGCTACACCTTC
cdr3_aa: CASSQLGSGYTF
clone_size: -
v_call: TRBV7-2
d_call: -
j_call: TRBJ1-2
cdr3_length: 12

cdr3_nt: TGTGCCAGCAGCCAAGAGAGGGGGGAGGGATCCTACGAGCAGTACTTC
cdr3_aa: CASSQERGEGSYEQYF
clone_size: -
v_call: TRBV28
d_call: -
j_call: TRBJ2-7
cdr3_length: 16

cdr3_nt: TGCGCCAGCACCTTGACTGACGGGGGCTCCTACAATGAGCAGTTCTTC
cdr3_aa: CASTLTDGGSYNEQFF
clone_size: -
v_call: TRBV5-1
d_call: -
j_call: TRBJ2-1
cdr3_length: 16

cdr3_nt: TGTGCCAGTAGTAAACCGGGACAGGCCTCTGGGGCCAACGTCCTGACTTTC
cdr3_aa: CASSKPGQASGANVLTF
clone_size: -
v_call: TRBV19
d_call: TRBD1
j_call: TRBJ2-6
cdr3_length: 17

cdr3_nt: TGTGCCTGGAGCCGGGCAGGGTACGGCTATGGCTACACCTTC
cdr3_aa: CAWSRAGYGYGYTF
clone_size: -
v_call: TRBV30
d_call: -
j_call: TRBJ1-2
cdr3_length: 14

cdr3_nt: TGTGCCATCAGTGAAGGTCAGGGTAACGATCAGCCCCAGCATTTT
cdr3_aa: CAISEGQGNDQPQHF
clone_size: -
v_call: TRBV10-3
d_call: -
j_call: TRBJ1-5
cdr3_length: 15

cdr3_nt: TGTGCCAGCAGTTACAGGGCAAGGGAAAAACTGTTTTTT
cdr3_aa: CASSYRAREKLFF
clone_size: -
v_call: TRBV6-6
d_call: -
j_call: TRBJ1-4
cdr3_length: 13

cdr3_nt: TGTGCCAGCAGCCAACGGCACCCCCCTGATTCTGGAAACACCATATATTTT
cdr3_aa: CASSQRHPPDSGNTIYF
clone_size: once
v_call: TRBV4-2
d_call: -
j_call: TRBJ1-3
cdr3_length: 17

cdr3_nt: TGCGCCAGCAGCTTGGGTACAGTTACCGCTGAAGCTTTCTTT
cdr3_aa: CASSLGTVTAEAFF
clone_size: -
v_call: TRBV5-1
d_call: -
j_call: TRBJ1-1
cdr3_length: 14

cdr3_nt: TGTGCCAGCAGGCAGTACCAAGAGACCCAGTACTTC
cdr3_aa: CASRQYQETQYF
clone_size: once
v_call: TRBV6-5
d_call: -
j_call: TRBJ2-5
cdr3_length: 12

cdr3_nt: TGTGCCAGCAACTGGGAAGCAGTGGATCAGCCCCAGCATTTT
cdr3_aa: CASNWEAVDQPQHF
clone_size: -
v_call: TRBV28
d_call: -
j_call: TRBJ1-5
cdr3_length: 14

cdr3_nt: TGTGCCAGCAGCCAGGGGGATTATGGCTACACCTTC
cdr3_aa: CASSQGDYGYTF
clone_size: -
v_call: TRBV9
d_call: TRBD1
j_call: TRBJ1-2
cdr3_length: 12

cdr3_nt: TGTGCCAGCACCGGGACGGCCAACACTGAAGCTTTCTTT
cdr3_aa: CASTGTANTEAFF
clone_size: -
v_call: TRBV7-9
d_call: -
j_call: TRBJ1-1
cdr3_length: 13

cdr3_nt: TGTGCCAGCAGCAGGGGTGATTCACCCCTCCACTTT
cdr3_aa: CASSRGDSPLHF
clone_size: -
v_call: TRBV9
d_call: -
j_call: TRBJ1-6
cdr3_length: 12

cdr3_nt: TGTGCCAGCAGCTTACCCAGTTGGGGCGGAGGGGAGCAGTTCTTC
cdr3_aa: CASSLPSWGGGEQFF
clone_size: -
v_call: TRBV11-2
d_call: -
j_call: TRBJ2-1
cdr3_length: 15

cdr3_nt: TGTGCCACCAGTCCGGGACTGCCCCTAGAGCAGTACTTC
cdr3_aa: CATSPGLPLEQYF
clone_size: -
v_call: TRBV15
d_call: -
j_call: TRBJ2-7
cdr3_length: 13

cdr3_nt: TGTGCCAGTAATGTGGGGCTCTATGGCTACACCTTC
cdr3_aa: CASNVGLYGYTF
clone_size: -
v_call: TRBV19
d_call: -
j_call: TRBJ1-2
cdr3_length: 12

cdr3_nt: TGTGCCAGCAGCTTGGGCTTCAGGGATCAGCCCCAGCATTTT
cdr3_aa: CASSLGFRDQPQHF
clone_size: -
v_call: TRBV5-5
d_call: -
j_call: TRBJ1-5
cdr3_length: 14

cdr3_nt: TGTGCCAGCAGTGACTCGACTAGCACCGGGGAGCTGTTTTTT
cdr3_aa: CASSDSTSTGELFF
clone_size: -
v_call: TRBV6-4
d_call: -
j_call: TRBJ2-2
cdr3_length: 14

cdr3_nt: TGTGCCTGGAGTGGGGCTAGCACAGATACGCAGTATTTT
cdr3_aa: CAWSGASTDTQYF
clone_size: -
v_call: TRBV30
d_call: -
j_call: TRBJ2-3
cdr3_length: 13

cdr3_nt: TGTGCCAGCAGTTTATTCGGGGGGGCTAGCTACGAGCAGTACTTC
cdr3_aa: CASSLFGGASYEQYF
clone_size: -
v_call: TRBV27
d_call: TRBD2
j_call: TRBJ2-7
cdr3_length: 15

cdr3_nt: TGTGCCAGCAGTGAAGAGGGAGGGGGTTTCGTCACCGGGGAGCTGTTTTTT
cdr3_aa: CASSEEGGGFVTGELFF
clone_size: -
v_call: TRBV2
d_call: -
j_call: TRBJ2-2
cdr3_length: 17

cdr3_nt: TGTGCCATCAGCGACAGATACTGGGACACTGAAGCTTTCTTT
cdr3_aa: CAISDRYWDTEAFF
clone_size: -
v_call: TRBV10-3
d_call: -
j_call: TRBJ1-1
cdr3_length: 14

cdr3_nt: TGTGCCAGCAGACACCCCAGGAATCAGGATGGCGGGGAGCTGTTTTTT
cdr3_aa: CASRHPRNQDGGELFF
clone_size: -
v_call: TRBV27
d_call: -
j_call: TRBJ2-2
cdr3_length: 16

cdr3_nt: TGTGCCAGCAGCTTAGAACCAGGGGGATACATTCAGTACTTC
cdr3_aa: CASSLEPGGYIQYF
clone_size: -
v_call: TRBV7-2
d_call: TRBD1
j_call: TRBJ2-4
cdr3_length: 14

cdr3_nt: TGTGCCAGCAGCCACTTATCACGAGGATTTAGCACAGATACGCAGTATTTT
cdr3_aa: CASSHLSRGFSTDTQYF
clone_size: once
v_call: TRBV14
d_call: -
j_call: TRBJ2-3
cdr3_length: 17

cdr3_nt: TGTGCCAGCCTGACTAGCGGGGGTACCTACGAGCAGTACTTC
cdr3_aa: CASLTSGGTYEQYF
clone_size: -
v_call: TRBV18
d_call: TRBD2
j_call: TRBJ2-7
cdr3_length: 14

cdr3_nt: TGTGCCAGCAGTTACCGAACATCCTACAATGAGCAGTTCTTC
cdr3_aa: CASSYRTSYNEQFF
clone_size: -
v_call: TRBV28
d_call: -
j_call: TRBJ2-1
cdr3_length: 14

cdr3_nt: TGTGCCAGCAGCTTAGCGGCCGGGGAGCTGTTTTTT
cdr3_aa: CASSLAAGELFF
clone_size: -
v_call: TRBV7-9
d_call: -
j_call: TRBJ2-2
cdr3_length: 12

cdr3_nt: TGTGCCAGCAGCCTCAGGGGAAGTAACACTGAAGCTTTCTTT
cdr3_aa: CASSLRGSNTEAFF
clone_size: -
v_call: TRBV28
d_call: -
j_call: TRBJ1-1
cdr3_length: 14

cdr3_nt: TGTGCCAGACAGGGCCAAAGCTATGGCTACACCTTC
cdr3_aa: CARQGQSYGYTF
clone_size: -
v_call: TRBV2
d_call: -
j_call: TRBJ1-2
cdr3_length: 12